What follows is one T cell receptor (beta chain) and its context. This clonotype was seen a few times. Its antigen is still unknown. No much larger clone is present one base from it, and per-base qualities are unavailable. The sample comes from a study of T cells in Graves' hyperthyroidism and ophthalmopathy (dated by TCRdb to the late 2010s). Study-level background: Peripheral blood samples were taken at initial diagnosis, before any treatment was given. TCR V-J signatures able to tell the groups apart were searched for in a discovery cohort of approximately 95 patients, of whom more than 40 had Graves' ophthalmopathy and roughly 59 had stable Graves' hyperthyroidism. Prospective prediction of ophthalmopathy was tested in an independent validation cohort consisting of 18 to 20 hyperthyroidism patients and around 16 patients who later progressed to ophthalmopathy. For training and testing, the 100 patients in the discovery cohort were randomly divided in a 7:3 ratio. Thyroid tissue and blood T-cell repertoires from six or seven Graves' hyperthyroidism patients were also compared in the study. Once sampling was done, hyperthyroidism patients were given methimazole at a starting dose of 30 mg daily, whereas ophthalmopathy patients were given high-dose intravenous methylprednisolone. TCR Vbeta CDR3 sequencing of roughly 140 peripheral blood samples (over 40 ophthalmopathy, 75 hyperthyroidism and 17 progressor patients) is reported in the paper. Study-level results and caveats: Sample size was not statistically predetermined, and blinding of investigators to group allocation was not performed. A 13 V-J signature model separated ophthalmopathy from stable hyperthyroidism, with around 91% sensitivity and roughly 82% specificity in cross-validation and 80%/75% in testing. Most expanded thyroid clonotypes (frequency above 0.001) were also detected in blood, suggesting blood repertoires may reflect thyroid immune responses. In validation, progression to ophthalmopathy was predicted by the model with around 70% sensitivity and roughly 72% specificity, a median of approximately 6.5 months before onset.

The TCR beta CDR3 regions were amplified from the RNA transcripts. A first-round RT-PCR of the TCR CDR3 used the HTBI primer set with the Qiagen OneStep RT-PCR kit. A second multiplex PCR round built the libraries, followed by size selection and purification. Libraries were sequenced paired-end with 100 bp reads on an Illumina HiSeq2000. Per the authors' processing: SOAPnuke was used to process the raw data, throwing out any read that contained adapters or uncalled bases, had a mean Phred below 15, or lacked an exact constant-primer or identifier match. COPE v1.2.5 was used to merge high-quality paired reads, and clonotypes were defined as unique nucleotide sequences. Clonotypes were aligned to IMGT TRBV, TRBD and TRBJ reference segments using MiTCR v1.1. The analysis included only V-J combinations with a frequency above 0.0001, which together covered approximately 99% of the repertoires. The TCS score was defined as F50 (clonal expansion) divided by E x V (chaos), with BLOSUM62-based TCRdist calculated between CDR3 peptides within each V-J. Welch's t-statistics and random forest reduced 500 to 550 V-J features to 13, which were used in a naive Bayes classifier (R e1071). Through fastp at Q25 and MiXCR, TCRdb rebuilt clones from the public reads, retaining in-frame beta chains. One record per CDR3 amino acid sequence lists the most common genes and DNA. TCRdb assigned the V and J calls; the authors' analysis was not used. In this sample the table shows about 640,000 distinct CDR3 sequences, roughly 20% of which occur a single time. The top ten constitute 34% of the sample.

Moderately to severely active disease, a Clinical Activity Score of at least 3, a NOSPECS grade of at least 4, and a duration under 3 months were present in ophthalmopathy patients. Exclusion was applied to patients with uncontrolled infections, other autoimmune diseases, pregnancy or lactation. Diagnoses relied on clinical symptoms, serum thyroxine and TRAb, thyroid ultrasound and orbital computed tomography. PBMCs were separated from roughly 9.3 ml of fresh peripheral blood using Ficoll-Paque density gradient centrifugation. Trizol reagent was used to extract total RNA, and RNA quality was then checked on an Agilent 2100 Bioanalyzer. V is pruned by 0 bases and J by 9 bases, leaving 5 bases of the junction without a gene match. The CDR3 measures 13 amino acids from cysteine to phenylalanine. The read is trimmed to its CDR3 DNA, 39 bases read in frame from base 1. Reading the germline V gene (reference sequence) gives CDR1 GTSNPN and CDR2 SVGIG.

This TCR was recovered from a man aged 25 to 40 with Graves' ophthalmopathy. Rearrangement joined TRBV30 to TRBJ2-1, with 7 junctional bases fitting TRBD1. What was sequenced was blood. The sequenced DNA is TGTGCCTGGAGTGTACTCAGGGGGACTGAGCAGTTCTTC. It translates as CAWSVLRGTEQFF.